This T cell receptor beta chain originates from a study of shared clonotypes between healthy human individuals. Study context: A donor's plate count was three for CD4 naive and three for CD4 memory; CD8 naive had two and CD8 memory one. The study's findings and limits: Rarefaction analysis demonstrated incomplete sorted-subset sequencing notwithstanding large depth. A handful of donors had around 5% of their naive CD4 clonotypes in common.

Naive CD8 isolation took CD45RO-negative cells positively selected for CCR7 and excluded terminally differentiated effector memory CD45RA+ cells. All participating donors were Caucasian adults from Nashville, Tennessee. With regard to this clone: Its antigen remains unknown.

TCRdb keeps only in-frame clones here, not all; method: immunoSEQ multiplex PCR. Among around 550,000 clones, approximately 95% were seen once, and the ten largest hold 0.11%. Looked up from germline, CDR1 is MNHEY and CDR2 is SMNVEV (reference sequence). Trimming removed 6 bases from V and 3 bases from J, with 5 bases in between. The CDR3 is made up of 12 amino acids. The sequenced sample was naive CD8+ T cells sorted from blood. The J gene is TRBJ2-2, the V gene TRBV27, with D unclear. This TCR was recovered from a woman in her twenties or thirties in good health. The CDR3 region is CASRVYTGELFF. CDR3 DNA: TGTGCCAGCAGAGTATACACCGGGGAGCTGTTTTTT.